What follows is one T cell receptor (beta chain) and its context. What it binds is not known. PCR amplification relied on 60 Vbeta primers (plus 13 Jbeta primers). Here immunoSEQ multiplex PCR was the method, and the copy in TCRdb shows in-frame clones only, minus some. Here the sample spans over 150,000 clones, approximately 75% being singletons. This CDR3 region has 15 residues. Germline loops: CDR1 SGHRS, CDR2 YFSETQ. Between the trimmed V and J ends, which lost 4 bases and 4 bases, there was a span of 14 bases. This specimen comes from a study of cytomegalovirus exposure and HLA in healthy donors. The overall study: Caucasian-associated ancestry cluster membership applied to about 80% of nearly 400 genotyped donors. Findings and limits, study-wide: TRBV6-2, TRBV6-3 and other indistinguishable V segments were excluded. Follow-up analysis later connected one missense variant in DCLRE1C with trimming of TCR beta V- and J-genes. Three chains linked to CMV were shown in vitro to be specific for CMV antigens.

Sequenced input: PBMCs. The receptor was isolated from a man aged 18 to 29 in good health and CMV-seronegative. The V call is TRBV5-1, the J call TRBJ2-2; maybe TRBD2 (6 bases). Here the CDR3 reads CASSIWTGLTGELFF. The CDR3 bases are TGCGCCAGCAGCATATGGACGGGACTCACCGGGGAGCTGTTTTTT.